One sample yielded the 19 T cell receptor beta chains listed below, sequenced in a study of preoperative IRX-2 immunotherapy in early breast cancer. The treatment was: preoperative locoregional IRX-2 cytokine immunotherapy. Assay used: immunoSEQ multiplex PCR; TCRdb lists only in-frame clones, some missing. The sample records around 25,000 clones, 78% being singletons. This material consisted of lymph node tissue, taken before IRX-2 immunotherapy. These receptors were taken from a human donor with breast cancer.

The V and J genes are TRBV1 and TRBJ2-5; TRBD2 is the table's D call, not checked against the DNA. TRBV1 is labeled a pseudogene. This CDR3 is 17 amino acids long. The CDR3 protein is CASSQVLFGFGEETQYF. The CDR3 coding sequence is TGCGCCAGCAGCCAAGTCCTGTTTGGCTTTGGAGAAGAGACCCAGTACTTC.

The chain links TRBV10-2 to TRBJ1-4, with a tentative D call TRBD1 (5 bases). The CDR3 has 14 residues. Germline assignment: CDR1 WSHSY and CDR2 SAAADI. Deletions cut 3 bases from V and 5 bases from J, with 10 bases between. CDR3 coding DNA: TGCGCCAGCAGTGACGGGACGCCGAATGAAAAACTGTTTTTT. Amino acids: CASSDGTPNEKLFF.

The chain is built from TRBV5-1 and TRBJ2-5; either TRBD1 or TRBD2 may fit D (5 bases each). V was clipped by 9 bases and J by 3 bases, with 24 bases between them. Germline V gene sequence: CDR1 SGHRS, CDR2 YFSETQ. CDR3 size: 16 residues. The CDR3 reads CAIALRQGPEEETQYF. As DNA, the CDR3 is TGCGCCATCGCACTCCGTCAGGGCCCGGAGGAAGAGACCCAGTACTTC.

This rearrangement joins TRBV4-1 to TRBJ1-2, with a tentative D call TRBD1 (6 bases). Germline values: CDR1 MGHRA, CDR2 YSYEKL. This CDR3 is built from 16 residues. Trimming left V 1 base short and J 4 bases short, with 16 bases between. CDR3 in DNA: TGCGCCAGCAGCCAAGCTTCAGGGGCGAGGATCTATGGCTACACCTTC. This gives the protein CASSQASGARIYGYTF.

V and J are TRBV6-8 and TRBJ1-1, with D perhaps matching TRBD1 (6 bases). V lost 4 bases and J 2 bases, leaving 14 bases between the germline ends. The CDR3 is 15 amino acids. Germline CDR1 MNHGY, CDR2 SAAAGT. CDR3 loop: CASSFRDIPNTEAFF. The CDR3, as DNA: TGTGCCAGCAGTTTCCGGGACATTCCCAACACTGAAGCTTTCTTT.

The genes are TRBV14 and TRBJ2-1, with TRBD2 matching 9 bases. Per the germline V gene, CDR1 is SGHDN and CDR2 is FVKESK. J was trimmed by 9 bases and V by 3 bases; bases with no gene match: 9. The CDR3 consists of 15 residues. The CDR3 sequence: CASSQRIAGALEQFF. The CDR3 DNA reads TGTGCCAGCAGCCAGAGGATAGCGGGGGCCCTTGAGCAGTTCTTC.

The rearrangement links TRBV6-7 to TRBJ1-4, with D hard to call. TRBV6-7 is identified as an open reading frame with a role that is uncertain. This CDR3 has 11 residues. V was cut by 5 bases and J by 8 bases, with 6 bases left in between. CDR3 bases: TGTGCCAGCAGTGGTAGGGAAAAACTGTTTTTT. Its translation: CASSGREKLFF.

The chain uses TRBV7-6 and TRBJ1-2; 11 nucleotides align to TRBD1. With 6 bases clipped from V and 1 base from J, the junction kept 4 bases outside the gene matches. This CDR3 region has 15 residues. Per the germline V gene, CDR1 is SGHVS and CDR2 is FNYEAQ. In DNA form, the CDR3 reads TGTGCCAGCAGACCCGGGACAGGGGGTAACTATGGCTACACCTTC. Translating gives CASRPGTGGNYGYTF.

This clone was recorded a few times. The chain has TRBV11-3 and TRBJ1-2, with TRBD1 matching 7 bases. CDR3 length: 14 amino acids. CDR1 SGHNT and CDR2 YENEEA come from the germline V gene. V dropped 5 bases and J dropped 0; count of bases not matched to a gene: 3. Written as DNA, the CDR3 is TGTGCCAGCAGCCGACAGGGAGCTAACTATGGCTACACCTTC. Translation: CASSRQGANYGYTF.

This clone was counted only a few times. The chain recombines TRBV6-8 with TRBJ1-2; D call uncertain. CDR1 and CDR2 (germline): MNHGY, SAAAGT. V dropped 0 bases and J dropped 5 bases, with 13 bases sitting between them. This CDR3 contains 15 residues. The CDR3 sequence is CASSYSAGRTYGYTF. CDR3 DNA: TGTGCCAGCAGTTACTCGGCTGGACGGACTTATGGCTACACCTTC.

The table lists this clone with a few counts. The chain couples TRBV6-8 to TRBJ2-5, with no clear D. The germline V and J ends were trimmed by 5 bases and 5 bases, with 9 bases remaining between them. Germline-derived CDR1 and CDR2 are MNHGY and SAAAGT. CDR3 length: 12 amino acids. CDR3 nucleotides: TGTGCCAGCAGTCACCTCGGGGAGACCCAGTACTTC. It encodes CASSHLGETQYF.

CDR3 in DNA: TGTGCCAGCAGCTATTCTTCTGCGGATGAAAAACTGTTTTTT. It encodes CASSYSSADEKLFF. The chain combines TRBV28 with TRBJ1-4; D call uncertain. The CDR3 loop spans 14 amino acids. Germline V lookup: CDR1 MDHEN, CDR2 SYDVKM. V was trimmed by 6 bases and J by 6 bases, leaving 14 bases between them. The complete variable domain, with remaining parts taken from reference TRBV28 and TRBJ1-4, reads DVKVTQSSRYLVKRTGEKVFLECVQDMDHENMFWYRQDPGLGLRLIYFSYDVKMKEKGDIPEGYSVSREKKERFSLILESASTNQTSMYLCASSYSSADEKLFFGSGTQLSVL.

The chain is built from TRBV11-3 and TRBJ1-2; the D is unclear. This CDR3 spans 15 amino acids. CDR1 is SGHNT, CDR2 YENEEA, per germline. Trimming removed 3 bases at V and 3 bases at J, with 14 bases between. CDR3 sequence: CASSFPGRADYGYTF. The CDR3 DNA reads TGTGCCAGCAGCTTTCCCGGACGGGCCGACTATGGCTACACCTTC.

V is TRBV7-6 and J is TRBJ1-3, with no clear D. The V end lost 1 base, the J end lost 0 bases, and 10 bases lay between the germline ends. The CDR3 is 16 amino acids. CDR1 is SGHVS and CDR2 is FNYEAQ in the germline V gene. The CDR3 reads CASSLEGLSSGNTIYF. As DNA, the CDR3 is TGTGCCAGCAGCTTAGAGGGCCTCAGCTCTGGAAACACCATATATTTT.

The chain employs TRBV27 and TRBJ2-7; TRBD2 aligns across 8 bases. V gave up 5 bases and J gave up 2 bases; unmatched junction bases: 5. The CDR3 is 14 amino acids. Germline V gene lookup returns CDR1 MNHEY and CDR2 SMNVEV (reference sequence). The CDR3: CASSRSGGAYEQYF. In nucleotides, the CDR3 is TGTGCCAGCAGTCGTTCCGGGGGGGCCTACGAGCAGTACTTC.

The CDR3 protein is CASSTGVGNTIYF. CDR3 in DNA: TGTGCCAGTAGTACAGGGGTTGGAAACACCATATATTTT. The chain couples TRBV19 to TRBJ1-3, with D tentatively TRBD1 (6 bases). This CDR3 comprises 13 residues. V was pared by 4 bases and J by 3 bases, with 7 bases between. CDR1 is LNHDA, CDR2 SQIVND, per germline (reference sequence).

The J gene is TRBJ1-6, the V gene TRBV28; 8 nucleotides line up with TRBD1. Germline V gives CDR1 MDHEN, CDR2 SYDVKM. V shed 4 bases and J 6 bases; nucleotides not matched to a gene: 5. CDR3 length: 15 amino acids. DNA of the CDR3: TGTGCCAGCAGTTCCCGACAGGGGCGTAATTCACCCCTCCACTTT. The encoded protein is CASSSRQGRNSPLHF.

This sequence joins TRBV5-1 and TRBJ1-3; 7 bases line up with TRBD1. Germline lookup yields CDR1 SGHRS and CDR2 YFSETQ. The V gene end was trimmed by 4 bases and the J gene end by 13 bases; junction bases not matched to a gene: 14. CDR3 size: 14 residues. CDR3 coding DNA: TGCGCCAGCAGCCAATTTGGACAGGCCACAGCAATATATTTT. This gives the protein CASSQFGQATAIYF.

V gene TRBV7-7 combines with J gene TRBJ2-7; TRBD2 agrees at 10 bases. CDR1 and CDR2 from the germline V gene are SSHAT and FNYEAQ (reference sequence). The CDR3 has 15 residues. Trimming removed 1 base from V and 5 bases from J; junction bases left unmatched: 5. CDR3 in amino acids: CASSLGSGGVDEQYF. CDR3 sequence (DNA): TGTGCCAGCAGCTTAGGAAGCGGGGGGGTAGACGAGCAGTACTTC.